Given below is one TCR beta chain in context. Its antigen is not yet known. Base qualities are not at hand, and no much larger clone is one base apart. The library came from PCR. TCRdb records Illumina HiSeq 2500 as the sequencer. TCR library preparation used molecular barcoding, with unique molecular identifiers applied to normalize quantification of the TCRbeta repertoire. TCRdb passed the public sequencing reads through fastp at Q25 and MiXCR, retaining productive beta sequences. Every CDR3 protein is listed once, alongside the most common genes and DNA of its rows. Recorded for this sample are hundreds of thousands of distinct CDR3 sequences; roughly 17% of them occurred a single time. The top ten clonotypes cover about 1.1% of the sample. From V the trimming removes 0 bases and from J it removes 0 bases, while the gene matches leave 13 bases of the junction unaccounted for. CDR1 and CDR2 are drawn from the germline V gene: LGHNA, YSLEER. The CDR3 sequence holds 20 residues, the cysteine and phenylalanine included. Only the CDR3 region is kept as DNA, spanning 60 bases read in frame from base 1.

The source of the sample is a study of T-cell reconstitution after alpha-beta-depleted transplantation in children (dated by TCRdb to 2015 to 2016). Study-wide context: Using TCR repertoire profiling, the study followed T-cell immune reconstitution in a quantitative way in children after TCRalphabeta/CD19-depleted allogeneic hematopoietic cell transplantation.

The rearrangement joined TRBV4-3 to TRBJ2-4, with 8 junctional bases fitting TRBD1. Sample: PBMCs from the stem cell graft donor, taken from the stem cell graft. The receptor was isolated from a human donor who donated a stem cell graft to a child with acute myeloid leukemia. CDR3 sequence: CASSQDLLTGGGRAKNIQYF. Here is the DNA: TGCGCCAGCAGCCAAGATCTTTTAACAGGGGGAGGTAGAGCCAAAAACATTCAGTACTTC.